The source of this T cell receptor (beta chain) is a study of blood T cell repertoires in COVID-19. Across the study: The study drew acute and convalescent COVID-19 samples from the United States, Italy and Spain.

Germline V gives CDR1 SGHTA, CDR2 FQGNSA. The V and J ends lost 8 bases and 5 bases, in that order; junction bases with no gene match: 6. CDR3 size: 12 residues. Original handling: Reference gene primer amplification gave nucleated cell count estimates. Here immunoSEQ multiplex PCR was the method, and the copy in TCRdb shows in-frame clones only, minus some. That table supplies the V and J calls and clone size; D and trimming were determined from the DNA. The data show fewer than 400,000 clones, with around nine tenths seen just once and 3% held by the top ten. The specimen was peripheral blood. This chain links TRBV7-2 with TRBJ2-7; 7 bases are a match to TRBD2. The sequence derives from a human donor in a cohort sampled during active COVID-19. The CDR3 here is CASAGTNHEQYF. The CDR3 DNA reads TGTGCCAGCGCCGGGACTAACCACGAGCAGTACTTC.